The TCR beta chain under discussion was sequenced for a study of blood T cells in healthy people across ages. The second PCR ran about 6 to 12 cycles with a sample-barcoded 5' primer and J-beta primers. TCRdb analysed the 5' RACE reads with MiXCR anew, one entry per CDR3 protein. The data hold about 1.4 million distinct CDR3 sequences, with 55% to 75% observed a single time. From germline, CDR1 is ENHRY and CDR2 SYGVKD. Trimming left V 11 bases short and J 0 bases short, with 13 bases between. CDR3 length equals 13 residues. Source material: blood. The V call is TRBV10-3, the J call TRBJ1-1, with a possible D match to TRBD1 (6 bases). The receptor's source is a man aged 18 to 30 in good health. In DNA form, the CDR3 reads TGTGCCGCTAACAGGGCGCTGAACACTGAAGCTTTCTTT. It encodes CAANRALNTEAFF.